Detailed here is one T cell receptor beta chain. Its antigen is not known. This entry belongs to a study of neoadjuvant nivolumab and ipilimumab in lung cancer. Germline loops: CDR1 MNHGY, CDR2 SAAAGT. Trimming took 10 bases from V and 3 from J; bases not matched to a gene: 5. This CDR3 region has 13 residues. General study points: From pretherapy to surgery, tumor richness and clonality rose with dual therapy.

The data were produced by immunoSEQ multiplex PCR, yet TCRdb's version contains in-frame clones alone and is incomplete. This repertoire shows approximately 7,000 clones, around 80% found once; its top ten account for roughly 4.5%. The sequence came from an adult with non-small cell lung cancer. The sequenced sample was tumor tissue, obtained after neoadjuvant nivolumab, alone or with ipilimumab, at or shortly before surgery. The chain joins TRBV6-8 to TRBJ2-1, with 8 bases that match TRBD2. CDR3 protein: CAIIAGNYNEQFF. In nucleotides, the CDR3 is TGTGCCATTATAGCGGGGAACTACAATGAGCAGTTCTTC.